The 24 T cell receptor beta chains reported below all come from one sample, sequenced in a study of Tregs in tolerant kidney transplant recipients (dated by TCRdb to about 2019). Per the publication, the time point label means: blood sample drawn before combined kidney and bone marrow transplant. Libraries were built with the immunoSEQ multiplex PCR assay. The table was pulled from immuneACCESS by TCRdb, which kept in-frame rearrangements only. Such tables lose some clones; where checked, under half of the loss comes from unresolved V genes, and the rest has no known cause. This sample's listing comprises roughly 50,000 clones. About 0.83% of the sample lies in the top ten. Sequenced here: CD4+ T cells from blood, sampled before the transplant. These receptors all come from a human donor who received a combined kidney and bone marrow transplant.

With regard to this clone: The sequenced fragment ends 3 residues before the CDR3 boundary, so the rest is inferred from the germline J gene. This chain joins TRBV7-2 and TRBJ1-2; 10 nucleotides match TRBD1. The CDR3 consists of 15 residues. The trim removed 5 bases at V and 3 bases at J, leaving 6 bases unmatched. In germline, CDR1 is SGHTA, CDR2 FQGNSA. The CDR3 DNA, read in part, is TGTGCCAGCAGCCCTGGACAGGGGGTACACTATGGC. Its protein product is CASSPGQGVHYG. The CDR3 reads in full as CASSPGQGVHYGYTF. The complete variable domain, with remaining parts taken from reference TRBV7-2 and TRBJ1-2, reads GAGVSQSPSNKVTEKGKDVELRCDPISGHTALYWYRQSLGQGLEFLIYFQGNSAPDKSGLPSDRFSAERTGGSVSTLTIQRTQQEDSAVYLCASSPGQGVHYGYTFGSGTRLTVV.

Points on this clone: The read terminates 3 residues ahead of where the CDR3 ends, so the germline J gene completes it. The chain recombines TRBV19 with TRBJ2-7; TRBD2 matches 7 bases. With 4 bases clipped from V and 6 bases from J, the junction kept 3 bases outside the gene matches. Germline V gene lookup returns CDR1 LNHDA and CDR2 SQIVND (reference sequence). This CDR3 region has 12 residues. The sequenced CDR3 bases are TGTGCCAGTAGTAGTGGGAGGGGCGAG. Its translation: CASSSGRGE. The entire CDR3 sequence reads CASSSGRGEQYF.

As regards this clone: Coverage ceases 3 residues before the CDR3 finishes, and the germline J gene fills in the end. The chain recombines TRBV6-2 or TRBV6-3 with TRBJ2-7; 8 bases agree with TRBD1. The V and J ends lost 3 bases and 2 bases, in that order; junction bases with no gene match: 3. Germline CDR1 MNHEY, CDR2 SVGEGT. This CDR3 is 14 amino acids long. Partial CDR3 DNA: TGTGCCAGCAGTTATCCACAGGGGGCCTACGAG. Amino acid sequence: CASSYPQGAYE. The complete CDR3 protein is CASSYPQGAYEQYF.

As regards this clone: The read finishes 3 residues shy of the CDR3 end, and the germline J gene is used to complete it. The chain has TRBV19 and TRBJ1-5, with D possibly TRBD1 on 6 matching bases. The CDR3 sequence is 15 residues long. Germline CDR1 reads LNHDA; CDR2 reads SQIVND (reference sequence). V was shortened by 2 bases and J by 6 bases, with 14 bases between the two germline ends. This chain's CDR3 is CASSITGLGLQPQHF. Partial CDR3 DNA: TGTGCCAGTAGTATAACAGGGCTGGGCCTTCAGCCC.

Details on this clone: The CDR3 extends 3 residues past the end of the read, so its final part is completed from the germline J gene. The rearrangement links TRBV5-1 to TRBJ1-2; D is possibly TRBD1 (6 bases). Germline V lookup: CDR1 SGHRS, CDR2 YFSETQ. The CDR3 contains 14 residues. The V end lost 5 bases, the J end lost 2 bases, and 13 bases lay between the germline ends. CDR3 DNA, as far as it was read: TGCGCCAGCAGTATGGACAGAATGAACTATGGC. It translates to CASSMDRMNYG. The full CDR3 sequence reads CASSMDRMNYGYTF.

As to this clone: The read ends 3 residues early relative to the CDR3; the germline J gene fills the gap. This chain joins TRBV2 and TRBJ2-2, with TRBD2 identical over 13 bases. The trim removed 8 bases at V and 5 bases at J, leaving 2 bases unmatched. The V gene's germline CDR1 is SNHLY and CDR2 FYNNEI. This CDR3 is built from 14 residues. The CDR3 bases that were read are TGTGCCAGCGGGGGACTAGCGGGGACCGGGGAG. This encodes CASGGLAGTGE. The complete CDR3 protein is CASGGLAGTGELFF.

This CDR3 reads CASSERGTNNQPQHF. The covered CDR3 bases are TGTGCCAGCAGTGAACGCGGGACAAACAATCAGCCC. The chain combines TRBV2 with TRBJ1-5; possible D gene TRBD1, 6 bases. The read ends 3 residues before the CDR3 terminus; that terminus is restored from the germline J gene. V was pared by 2 bases and J by 3 bases, with 11 bases between. This CDR3 spans 15 amino acids. Germline V CDR1 and CDR2: SNHLY, FYNNEI.

A remark on this clone: The observed sequence ends 3 residues before the CDR3 terminus, with the missing tail filled in from the germline J gene. V gene TRBV18 combines with J gene TRBJ1-5; 8 bases match TRBD1. Losses at the gene ends were 6 bases for V and 1 base for J; bases not matched to a gene: 11. CDR1 is KGHSH and CDR2 is LQKENI in the germline V gene. This CDR3 is built from 17 residues. The CDR3 protein is CASSKDRVGASNQPQHF. The part of the CDR3 DNA that was read is TGTGCCAGCTCCAAGGACAGGGTTGGGGCCAGCAATCAGCCC.

As for this clone: Read coverage stops 3 residues before the CDR3 terminus; the germline J gene supplies the remainder. The chain is built from TRBV19 and TRBJ2-1; 10 bases align to TRBD1. Trimming removed 7 bases from V and 7 bases from J; junction bases left unmatched: 7. The CDR3 totals 14 residues. Germline CDR1 reads LNHDA; CDR2 reads SQIVND (reference sequence). Partial CDR3 DNA: TGTGCCAGTACCCGGACAGGGGGAGGGAATGAG. Translation: CASTRTGGGNE. The whole CDR3 is CASTRTGGGNEQFF.

Of note for this clone: The CDR3 end lies 3 residues beyond the end of the read and is filled in from the germline J gene. The chain is built from TRBV18 and TRBJ1-1; 7 bases fit TRBD1. The J segment lost 5 bases and the V segment lost 4 bases, leaving 7 bases of the junction unmatched. CDR3 size: 14 residues. Per the germline V gene, CDR1 is KGHSH and CDR2 is LQKENI. The covered CDR3 bases are TGTGCCAGCTCACTTGGACAGGAGGGAACTGAA. Translated: CASSLGQEGTE. The full CDR3 protein reads CASSLGQEGTEAFF.

About this clone: From the germline J gene comes the end of the CDR3, since the read stops 3 residues before it. This sequence joins TRBV7-8 and TRBJ1-2; weak D call: TRBD1 (5 bases). The CDR3 runs to 15 residues. V gave up 5 bases and J gave up 0 bases, with 13 bases separating them. Germline V gene data show CDR1 as SGHVS and CDR2 as FQNEAQ. This chain's CDR3 is CASSIRVGANYGYTF. CDR3 DNA (partial): TGTGCCAGCAGCATCAGGGTAGGGGCTAACTATGGC.

Worth noting for this clone: The read finishes 3 residues shy of the CDR3 end, and the germline J gene is used to complete it. The chain carries TRBV7-6 and TRBJ2-2, with 10 bases that match TRBD1. Germline lookup yields CDR1 SGHVS and CDR2 FNYEAQ. CDR3 size: 16 residues. Trimming at V came to 2 bases and at J to 6 bases, leaving 6 bases not matched to a gene. The covered CDR3 bases are TGTGCCAGCAGCTTAATGGGCGGACAGGGGGCCGGGGAG. This gives the protein CASSLMGGQGAGE. The full CDR3 protein reads CASSLMGGQGAGELFF.

CDR3 bases read: TGTGCCAGCTCATCAGCCTCGGGACAGGGTTCCCCCTACGAG. It codes for CASSSASGQGSPYE. The full CDR3 protein reads CASSSASGQGSPYEQYF. This rearrangement joins TRBV18 to TRBJ2-7, with 9 bases fitting TRBD1. The sequence runs out 3 residues before the end of the CDR3; the remainder is reconstructed from the germline J gene. Germline CDR1 is KGHSH and CDR2 is LQKENI. With V trimmed by 5 bases and J by 2 bases, 13 bases remained unmatched. The CDR3 extends over 17 amino acids.

Worth noting for this clone: The CDR3 goes on 3 residues after the read ends, and that part is filled in from the germline J gene. The chain combines TRBV30 with TRBJ1-2; D gene uncertain. Germline CDR1 GTSNPN, CDR2 SVGIG (reference sequence). V shed 3 bases and J shed 4 bases, with 18 bases lying between them. The CDR3 contains 15 residues. The part of the CDR3 DNA that was read is TGTGCCTGGAGACGCTACTTCCCCCGGGTCTATGGC. Amino acid sequence: CAWRRYFPRVYG. In full, the CDR3 is CAWRRYFPRVYGYTF.

Concerning this clone: The read is 3 residues too short to cover the CDR3 end, so that end is filled in from the germline J gene. The chain links TRBV6-7 to TRBJ1-2; possibly TRBD1 for D (5 bases). TRBV6-7 is identified as an open reading frame with a role that is uncertain. V lost 4 bases to trimming and J lost 3 bases, with 12 bases between them. CDR3 length: 14 amino acids. The CDR3 region is CASSWNRTDYGYTF. The covered CDR3 bases are TGTGCCAGCAGTTGGAACAGGACGGACTATGGC.

Notes on this clone: The read ends 3 residues early relative to the CDR3; the germline J gene fills the gap. This chain uses TRBV7-6 with TRBJ2-3; 12 bases are shared with TRBD2. V shed 3 bases, J shed 2 bases, and the junction held 3 bases outside the gene matches. The CDR3 contains 16 residues. The germline CDR1 and CDR2 sequences are SGHVS and FNYEAQ. Incomplete CDR3 DNA: TGTGCCAGCAGCTTGACTAGCGGGGGACACACAGATACG. Translation: CASSLTSGGHTDT. In full, the CDR3 is CASSLTSGGHTDTQYF.

On this clone: Sequencing ends 3 residues short of the CDR3 end; the germline J gene provides the rest. V usage is TRBV7-2 and J usage is TRBJ1-4; D possibly corresponds to TRBD1 (5 bases). V lost 5 bases, J lost 4 bases, and 14 bases lay in between. Germline CDR1 is SGHTA and CDR2 is FQGNSA. This CDR3 is built from 15 residues. The DNA read from the CDR3 is TGTGCCAGCAGCATCAGACAGACCTATAATGAAAAA. Its translation: CASSIRQTYNEK. In full, the CDR3 reads CASSIRQTYNEKLFF. Full variable domain (outside the CDR3, taken from reference TRBV7-2 and TRBJ1-4): GAGVSQSPSNKVTEKGKDVELRCDPISGHTALYWYRQSLGQGLEFLIYFQGNSAPDKSGLPSDRFSAERTGGSVSTLTIQRTQQEDSAVYLCASSIRQTYNEKLFFGSGTQLSVL.

On this clone itself: Read data end 3 residues before the CDR3 end; the end is taken from the germline J gene. The chain has TRBV30 and TRBJ1-2, with 7 bases identical to TRBD1. The J segment lost 4 bases and the V segment lost 3 bases, leaving 11 bases of the junction unmatched. This CDR3 has 15 amino acids. Germline V gives CDR1 GTSNPN, CDR2 SVGIG (reference sequence). Incomplete CDR3 DNA: TGTGCCTGGAGCGCCCGGACAGGTCCCCCCTATGGC. Translation: CAWSARTGPPYG. The CDR3 in its entirety is CAWSARTGPPYGYTF.

As regards this clone: The read halts 3 residues ahead of the CDR3 end, with the missing end drawn from the germline J gene. This chain uses TRBV7-9 with TRBJ1-1; unclear D gene. Trimming cost V 3 bases and J 5 bases, with 10 bases left between them. Looked up from germline, CDR1 is SEHNR and CDR2 is FQNEAQ (reference sequence). The length of the CDR3 is 13 residues. The covered CDR3 bases are TGTGCCAGCAGCTTCGGGGAGGCGACTGAA. Its translation is CASSFGEATE. Given in full, the CDR3 is CASSFGEATEAFF.

A word on this clone: The read finishes 3 residues shy of the CDR3 end, and the germline J gene is used to complete it. The rearrangement links TRBV19 to TRBJ2-2; 13 nucleotides match TRBD2. V lost 11 bases to trimming and J lost 5 bases; unmatched junction nucleotides: 11. The CDR3 length is 16 residues. CDR1 LNHDA and CDR2 SQIVND come from the germline V gene (reference sequence). The part of the CDR3 DNA that was read is TGTGCCGCCCAAACTAGCGGGAGGGCCCGGACCGGGGAG. Protein: CAAQTSGRARTGE. The full CDR3 sequence reads CAAQTSGRARTGELFF. The full variable domain, in which reference TRBV19 and TRBJ2-2 provide the parts outside the CDR3, is DGGITQSPKYLFRKEGQNVTLSCEQNLNHDAMYWYRQDPGQGLRLIYYSQIVNDFQKGDIAEGYSVSREKKESFPLTVTSAQKNPTAFYLCAAQTSGRARTGELFFGEGSRLTVL.

Notes on this clone: The missing CDR3 end, 3 residues past where the read stops, is filled in from the germline J gene. This chain links TRBV5-1 with TRBJ2-1, with 9 bases matching TRBD2. The CDR3 has 16 residues. The V gene end was trimmed by 0 bases and the J gene end by 7 bases; junction bases not matched to a gene: 8. The germline V gene encodes CDR1 SGHRS and CDR2 YFSETQ. CDR3 DNA (partial): TGCGCCAGCAGCTTGGGGGTAGCGGGGGTCTCAAATGAG. Its protein is CASSLGVAGVSNE. The entire CDR3 sequence reads CASSLGVAGVSNEQFF.

Remarks on this clone: The CDR3 end falls 3 residues outside the read, so it is completed with the germline J gene. This sequence joins TRBV18 and TRBJ2-7; D is unresolved. Germline CDR1 KGHSH, CDR2 LQKENI. The CDR3 sequence is 12 residues long. The V end lost 1 base, the J end lost 6 bases, and 7 bases lay between the germline ends. CDR3 amino acids: CASSPRLSEQYF. Incomplete CDR3 DNA: TGTGCCAGCTCACCACGTCTCTCCGAG. The variable domain in full, completed from reference TRBV18 and TRBJ2-7, reads NAGVMQNPRHLVRRRGQEARLRCSPMKGHSHVYWYRQLPEEGLKFMVYLQKENIIDESGMPKERFSAEFPKEGPSILRIQQVVRGDSAAYFCASSPRLSEQYFGPGTRLTVT.

Comment on this clone: Read data end 3 residues before the CDR3 end; the end is taken from the germline J gene. J is TRBJ1-1 and V is TRBV20-1, with D maybe TRBD1 (5 bases). CDR1 is DFQATT, CDR2 SNEGSKA, per germline (reference sequence). The V gene lost 0 bases and the J gene lost 3 bases, with 14 bases spanning the gap. The CDR3 runs to 15 residues. CDR3 sequence: CSARDWEGGDTEAFF. CDR3 bases read: TGCAGTGCTAGAGATTGGGAGGGAGGGGACACTGAA.

Concerning this clone itself: The read falls 3 residues short of the CDR3 end, and the missing part is taken from the germline J gene. The chain joins TRBV18 to TRBJ1-2; tentative D call: TRBD1 (6 bases). V lost 0 bases and J 6 bases, leaving 14 bases between the germline ends. Germline loops: CDR1 KGHSH, CDR2 LQKENI. CDR3 length: 15 residues. CDR3 DNA (partial): TGTGCCAGCTCACCACCAGGGTTTACAGGGCATGGC. This translates into CASSPPGFTGHG. The complete CDR3 sequence is CASSPPGFTGHGYTF.